These T cell receptor beta chains were read from a single sample in a study of T cell responses to AZD1222 COVID-19 vaccine. Sequencing was performed with immunoSEQ multiplex PCR; in TCRdb, only in-frame clones are kept and a portion is missing. The table records approximately 160,000 clones, around 90% of them present only once. The material sequenced was peripheral blood, taken on day 0 of AZD1222 vaccination. Receptors were obtained from an adult in good health. Each CDR3 is given with its conserved first and last residue. The D gene is left open where the match is weak. Only part of the rows carry a size: once, few, many, or a class if the clone is expanded.

v_gene	d_gene	abundance	j_gene	CDR3nt	CDR3aa
TRBV30	-	-	TRBJ1-5	TGTGCCTGTGCCTCAGGGGCTAATAGCAATCAGCCCCAGCATTTT	CACASGANSNQPQHF
TRBV15	-	-	TRBJ2-1	TGTGCCACCAGCAGACCGTCCCACGAGCAGTTCTTC	CATSRPSHEQFF
TRBV5-1	-	-	TRBJ2-1	TGCGCCAGCAGCTTAGTCGAGGGTTCCTACAATGAGCAGTTCTTC	CASSLVEGSYNEQFF
TRBV2	TRBD1	-	TRBJ1-1	TGTGCCAGCAGCAGACAGGGGGCGCGAAATACTGAAGCTTTCTTT	CASSRQGARNTEAFF
TRBV28	-	-	TRBJ2-5	TGTGCCAGCAGTTCCACTCCAGGGCTAGACCAAGAGACCCAGTACTTC	CASSSTPGLDQETQYF
TRBV9	TRBD2	-	TRBJ2-1	TGTGCCAGCAGCCCAGGACTAGCCGTCGAACATGAGCAGTTCTTC	CASSPGLAVEHEQFF
TRBV6-5	-	once	TRBJ1-1	TGTGCCAGCTACCGAGTCGCCACTGAAGCTTTCTTT	CASYRVATEAFF
TRBV11-3	-	-	TRBJ2-1	TGTGCCAGCCGGATCGACGTTGAGCAGTTCTTC	CASRIDVEQFF
TRBV6-6	-	-	TRBJ1-1	TGTGCCAGCAGTTACTCGACAGGAGGGGAAGCTTTCTTT	CASSYSTGGEAFF
TRBV28	TRBD2	-	TRBJ2-1	TGTGCCAGCAGTTTATTGGCGGGAGATGGGAATGAGCAGTTCTTC	CASSLLAGDGNEQFF
TRBV6-1	-	-	TRBJ2-7	TGTGCCAGCAGTGTAGCCTCTACCCGGGACGGGGAGCAGTACTTC	CASSVASTRDGEQYF
TRBV11-2	TRBD2	-	TRBJ2-7	TGTGCCAGCAGCCGGACGGGGGGGGCAGGGTACGAGCAGTACTTC	CASSRTGGAGYEQYF
TRBV11-3	-	-	TRBJ2-1	TGTGCCAGCAGCCAGGACCAGGTGCTCAATGAGCAGTTCTTC	CASSQDQVLNEQFF
TRBV7-2	-	-	TRBJ2-3	TGTGCCAGCAGCTTAACCCCCCAGCCCCGCGATACGCAGTATTTT	CASSLTPQPRDTQYF
TRBV30	TRBD1	-	TRBJ1-5	TGTGCCTGGGAGACAGGGGGCGGGAGCAATCAGCCCCAGCATTTT	CAWETGGGSNQPQHF
TRBV7-2	TRBD1	-	TRBJ2-5	TGTGCCAGCAGCCGGGACAGGGTACAAGAGACCCAGTACTTC	CASSRDRVQETQYF
TRBV28	-	-	TRBJ1-5	TGTGCCAGCAGCTGGACAGTCAATCAGCCCCAGCATTTT	CASSWTVNQPQHF
TRBV28	-	-	TRBJ2-7	TGTGCCAGCAGTTTGGGGTACGAGGGTACCTACGAGCAGTACTTC	CASSLGYEGTYEQYF
TRBV30	-	-	TRBJ1-2	TGTGCCTGGACCATCGGGGCTGGCTACACCTTC	CAWTIGAGYTF
TRBV30	-	-	TRBJ1-4	TGTGCCTGGAGTAGTAGACCAGGGGAGGCTAATGAAAAACTGTTTTTT	CAWSSRPGEANEKLFF
TRBV6-4	TRBD2	-	TRBJ2-1	TGTGCCACCGCGGGCAGCGGGAGTTCCAATGAGCAGTTCTTC	CATAGSGSSNEQFF
TRBV28	TRBD2	-	TRBJ2-7	TGTGCCAGCAGCCCCGCTAGCGGGAGAATCTACGAGCAGTACTTC	CASSPASGRIYEQYF
TRBV6-5	-	once	TRBJ1-2	TGTGCCAGCAGTTCACCCCCCCGGGGAGACTATGGCTACACCTTC	CASSSPPRGDYGYTF
TRBV18	-	-	TRBJ2-1	TGTGCCAGCTCACGGCCCCTTGCGGGGAACAATGAGCAGTTCTTC	CASSRPLAGNNEQFF
TRBV7-9	-	once	TRBJ1-2	TGTGCCAGCAGCTTCGAGGACTATGGCTACACCTTC	CASSFEDYGYTF
TRBV25-1	TRBD2	-	TRBJ2-1	TGTGCCAGCAGTGAGCAGCGGGAGGGTCCCTACAATGAGCAGTTCTTC	CASSEQREGPYNEQFF
TRBV28	TRBD1	few	TRBJ1-2	TGTGCCAGCATGGACAGGGTTTCTGGCTACACCTTC	CASMDRVSGYTF
TRBV2	TRBD1	once	TRBJ1-2	TGTGCCAGTAAACAGGGGAAGCGGGATGGCTACACCTTC	CASKQGKRDGYTF
TRBV6-6	-	-	TRBJ2-5	TGTGCCAGCAGCCTCCTCCGACTAGGTTTGGCGACCCAGTACTTC	CASSLLRLGLATQYF
TRBV29-1	-	-	TRBJ2-1	TGCAGCGGGACGGGGACCAACTCCTACAATGAGCAGTTCTTC	CSGTGTNSYNEQFF
TRBV28	TRBD2	few	TRBJ2-7	TGTGCCAGCAGTCGGACTAGCGGCAGCTCCTACGAGCAGTACTTC	CASSRTSGSSYEQYF
TRBV5-8	-	-	TRBJ1-1	TGTGCCAGCAGCTTTGGACAGTTTGAAGCTTTCTTT	CASSFGQFEAFF
TRBV18	-	-	TRBJ1-3	TGTGCCAGCTCACCACCGTTTGGCGTGGGGAGAGGAAACACCATATATTTT	CASSPPFGVGRGNTIYF
TRBV5-6	-	-	TRBJ1-4	TGTGCCAGCAGCCCTGGACGAGCAACTAATGAAAAACTGTTTTTT	CASSPGRATNEKLFF
TRBV12-5	TRBD1	once	TRBJ2-7	TGTGCTAGTGGTCTGGCCCCGGACAGGGGTAGTATTGGTGTCTACGAGCAGTACTTC	CASGLAPDRGSIGVYEQYF
TRBV11-2	-	-	TRBJ1-4	TGTGCCAGCAGCTTACCCCACATACCCGAAAAACTGTTTTTT	CASSLPHIPEKLFF
TRBV27	-	-	TRBJ2-7	TGTGCCAGCAGTTATAACCTTCGACAGATGCAATACGAGCAGTACTTC	CASSYNLRQMQYEQYF